Below are 25 T cell receptor beta chains sequenced from a single sample in a study of T cell repertoires in cytomegalovirus infection. Via MiXCR, TCRdb re-called the reads, giving one row per CDR3 protein. In the table there are about 300,000 distinct CDR3 sequences, 8% to 10% of which are singletons. Sequencing was done on a sample of PBMCs. Receptor source: a human donor in good health (CMV status not recorded). Some clones in this sample may be carry-over from other donors' samples.

CDR3 in amino acids: CASSRLVSGQLTF. Written as DNA, the CDR3 is TGTGCCAGCAGCCGCCTAGTTTCGGGACAGTTAACCTTC. The rearrangement joins TRBV13 to TRBJ1-2, with TRBD1 matching over 7 bases. Germline CDR1 is PRHDT and CDR2 is FYEKMQ (reference sequence). This CDR3 spans 13 amino acids. V lost 5 bases, J lost 14 bases, and 14 bases stayed unmatched.

V usage is TRBV29-1 and J usage is TRBJ2-3; TRBD1 agrees at 9 bases. The CDR3 spans 12 residues. Germline CDR1 SQVTM, CDR2 ANQGSEA. The trim removed 7 bases at V and 10 bases at J, leaving 9 bases unmatched. The CDR3 coding sequence is TGCAGCGGAGGAAGACAGGGGGAATCGCAGTATTTT. It codes for CSGGRQGESQYF.

This clonotype was seen repeatedly, ten times or more. The chain employs TRBV7-2 and TRBJ2-3; 12 nucleotides agree with TRBD1. The junction had 4 bases not matched to a gene; V was cut back by 4 bases and J by 5 bases. CDR1 is SGHTA and CDR2 is FQGNSA in the germline V gene. The CDR3 has 15 residues. Here the CDR3 reads CASSSGTGGRDTQYF. The CDR3 nucleotides read TGTGCCAGCAGCTCCGGGACAGGGGGCAGAGATACGCAGTATTTT.

This clonotype was counted ten times or more. The chain links TRBV7-3 to TRBJ2-1; 10 bases are shared with TRBD1. Germline lookup yields CDR1 SGHTA and CDR2 FQGTGA. The CDR3 covers 14 residues. Trimming removed 2 bases from V and 7 bases from J; junction bases left unmatched: 2. CDR3 nucleotides: TGTGCCAGCAGCTTACGGGACAGGGGAAATGAGCAGTTCTTC. This encodes CASSLRDRGNEQFF.

The rearrangement uses TRBV7-9 and TRBJ2-1, with 9 bases fitting TRBD2. The germline gives CDR1 SEHNR, CDR2 FQNEAQ (reference sequence). The CDR3 is 14 amino acids. With V trimmed by 4 bases and J by 7 bases, 5 bases remained unmatched. The CDR3 DNA reads as TGTGCCAGCAGCTCTTTAGCGGGGGCTAATGAGCAGTTCTTC. Protein: CASSSLAGANEQFF. Looking up the rest from reference TRBV7-9 and TRBJ2-1 gives the full variable domain: DTGVSQNPRHKITKRGQNVTFRCDPISEHNRLYWYRQTLGQGPEFLTYFQNEAQLEKSRLLSDRFSAERPKGSFSTLEIQRTEQGDSAMYLCASSSLAGANEQFFGPGTRLTVL.

This clonotype was found a few times. The CDR3 protein is CSARGSPSTDTQYF. The CDR3, as DNA: TGCAGTGCTAGAGGTTCACCTAGCACAGATACGCAGTATTTT. This sequence joins TRBV20-1 and TRBJ2-3; D gene ambiguous. Germline-derived CDR1 and CDR2 are DFQATT and SNEGSKA (reference sequence). The V and J ends lost 1 base and 0 bases respectively, with 8 bases between them. This CDR3 comprises 14 residues.

This clonotype was found a few times. The chain employs TRBV2 and TRBJ2-7, with D unresolved. The CDR3 contains 15 residues. Germline lookup yields CDR1 SNHLY and CDR2 FYNNEI. V shed 1 base and J shed 0 bases, with 10 bases lying between them. CDR3 loop: CASSEDKEVSYEQYV. CDR3 DNA: TGTGCCAGCAGTGAAGATAAAGAGGTCTCCTACGAGCAGTACGTC.

This clonotype appeared a few times. The chain uses TRBV3-1 and TRBJ1-1; no firm D call. Looked up from germline, CDR1 is LGHDT and CDR2 is YNNKEL (reference sequence). The length of the CDR3 is 14 residues. Trimming took off 1 base at V and 0 bases at J, with 6 bases between the two ends. DNA for the CDR3: TGTGCCAGCAGCCAAGTAGGCGTGAACACTGAAGCTTTCTTT. It is translated as CASSQVGVNTEAFF.

This clonotype was counted at least ten times. The chain combines TRBV7-2 with TRBJ2-3, with D uncertain. Trimming took off 1 base at V and 4 bases at J, with 15 bases between the two ends. The CDR3 is 16 residues long. Germline V gene lookup returns CDR1 SGHTA and CDR2 FQGNSA. The CDR3, as DNA: TGTGCCAGCAGCTTAGTAACTGGGCGTGGGGCAGATACGCAGTATTTT. This encodes CASSLVTGRGADTQYF.

This clonotype was recorded a few times. This chain uses TRBV6-1 with TRBJ1-1, with D perhaps matching TRBD1 (6 bases). Germline-derived CDR1 and CDR2 are MNHNS and SASEGT. With 1 base removed from V and 3 bases from J, the gap between germline ends came to 15 bases. The CDR3 is made up of 16 amino acids. As DNA, the CDR3 is TGTGCCAGCAGTGAAGGTGTTGGGTACAGGGACACTGAAGCTTTCTTT. Translated, it gives CASSEGVGYRDTEAFF.

This clonotype was recorded many times. The chain employs TRBV6-2 or TRBV6-3 and TRBJ2-7, with D possibly TRBD2 on 7 matching bases. The V end lost 5 bases, the J end lost 4 bases, and 12 bases lay between the germline ends. The CDR3 extends over 13 amino acids. Germline assignment: CDR1 MNHEY and CDR2 SVGEGT. This chain's CDR3 is CASSRSGTYEQYF. The DNA for the CDR3 is TGTGCCAGCAGTAGAAGCGGGACATACGAGCAGTACTTC.

This clonotype has at least ten counts. The DNA of the CDR3 is TGTGCCAGCAGCCCCGGGACAGGGGGTTCCTACGAGCAGTACTTC. Translation gives CASSPGTGGSYEQYF. The V and J genes are TRBV7-2 and TRBJ2-7; TRBD1 matches 11 bases. This CDR3 is 15 amino acids long. Germline V lookup: CDR1 SGHTA, CDR2 FQGNSA. The junction had 4 bases not matched to a gene; V was cut back by 5 bases and J by 1 base.

This clonotype was seen more than once but under ten times. This sequence joins TRBV5-5 and TRBJ2-7; D possibly corresponds to TRBD1 (6 bases). The CDR3 contains 14 residues. The V and J ends lost 1 base and 2 bases respectively, with 10 bases between them. Germline CDR1 is SGHKS and CDR2 is YYEKEE (reference sequence). The CDR3 here is CASSLHREPYEQYF. The DNA of the CDR3 is TGTGCCAGCAGCTTGCACAGGGAACCCTACGAGCAGTACTTC. The whole variable domain, remainder taken from reference TRBV5-5 and TRBJ2-7, is DAGVTQSPTHLIKTRGQQVTLRCSPISGHKSVSWYQQVLGQGPQFIFQYYEKEERGRGNFPDRFSARQFPNYSSELNVNALLLGDSALYLCASSLHREPYEQYFGPGTRLTVT.

The table lists this clonotype with many counts. This rearrangement joins TRBV6-2 or TRBV6-3 to TRBJ1-1; tentatively, D is TRBD1 (6 bases). The germline CDR1 and CDR2 sequences are MNHEY and SVGEGT. V gave up 6 bases and J gave up 0 bases, with 14 bases separating them. There are 15 residues in the CDR3. In nucleotides, the CDR3 is TGTGCCAGCAGACTGGACAGCATTATGAACACTGAAGCTTTCTTT. Its translation is CASRLDSIMNTEAFF.

The J gene is TRBJ1-5, the V gene TRBV28; D is possibly TRBD1 (5 bases). This CDR3 spans 16 amino acids. Germline-derived CDR1 and CDR2 are MDHEN and SYDVKM. Trimming removed 6 bases from V and 2 bases from J, with 17 bases in between. The CDR3 sequence: CASRNGAGLRNQPQHF. DNA for the CDR3: TGTGCCAGCAGGAATGGGGCGGGGCTCCGCAATCAGCCCCAGCATTTT.

Many counts were recorded for this clonotype. This chain uses TRBV2 with TRBJ1-1; unclear D gene. V was clipped by 1 base and J by 6 bases, with 15 bases between them. This CDR3 is built from 15 residues. In germline, CDR1 is SNHLY, CDR2 FYNNEI. CDR3 sequence reads: CASSEGRSPSPEAFF. The DNA for the CDR3 is TGTGCCAGCAGTGAAGGACGGTCGCCGTCCCCTGAAGCTTTCTTT. The full variable domain, rest sourced from reference TRBV2 and TRBJ1-1, is EPEVTQTPSHQVTQMGQEVILRCVPISNHLYFYWYRQILGQKVEFLVSFYNNEISEKSEIFDDQFSVERPDGSNFTLKIRSTKLEDSAMYFCASSEGRSPSPEAFFGQGTRLTVV.

In this sample, this clonotype turned up many times. The V call is TRBV14, the J call TRBJ2-7, with a weak D call TRBD1 (6 bases). Germline lookup yields CDR1 SGHDN and CDR2 FVKESK. This CDR3 is 15 amino acids long. With 4 bases removed from V and 6 bases from J, the gap between germline ends came to 19 bases. In DNA form, the CDR3 reads TGTGCCAGCAGCCGAGACAGGACAACTTTCTCCGAGCAGTACTTC. Residues: CASSRDRTTFSEQYF.

This clonotype showed up just a few times. The gene calls are TRBV13 and TRBJ1-2; D possibly corresponds to TRBD1 (5 bases). Germline V gene data show CDR1 as PRHDT and CDR2 as FYEKMQ (reference sequence). This CDR3 is built from 15 residues. Trimming left V 4 bases short and J 4 bases short, with 16 bases between. DNA for the CDR3: TGTGCCAGCAGCTCCCGCGGGGCCCGAGGCTATGGCTACACCTTC. Translating gives CASSSRGARGYGYTF.

This clonotype was counted many times. The chain carries TRBV19 and TRBJ1-5; a possible D gene is TRBD1 (5 bases). Trimming pared 0 bases from V and 2 bases from J, leaving 8 bases between. The CDR3 is made up of 15 amino acids. Per the germline V gene, CDR1 is LNHDA and CDR2 is SQIVND (reference sequence). CDR3: CASSIDRAGNQPQHF. Here the CDR3 DNA reads TGTGCCAGTAGTATAGACAGGGCTGGCAATCAGCCCCAGCATTTT.

This clonotype has a count of ten or more. The rearrangement joins TRBV28 to TRBJ1-1; no reliable D call. Looked up from germline, CDR1 is MDHEN and CDR2 is SYDVKM. The CDR3 is made up of 13 amino acids. V was cut by 4 bases and J by 5 bases, with 11 bases left in between. The CDR3 sequence: CASSSTPRTEAFF. The DNA of the CDR3 is TGTGCCAGCAGTTCCACCCCGAGGACTGAAGCTTTCTTT.

This clonotype was detected ten times or more. J is TRBJ2-1 and V is TRBV7-9, with D tentatively TRBD1 (5 bases). Germline CDR1 SEHNR, CDR2 FQNEAQ (reference sequence). This CDR3 region has 15 residues. The V and J ends lost 5 bases and 8 bases respectively, with 19 bases between them. CDR3 amino acids: CASSPDTSLWDEQFF. CDR3 nucleotides: TGTGCCAGCAGCCCGGACACGTCCCTTTGGGATGAGCAGTTCTTC.

This clonotype was seen at least ten times. The V call is TRBV28, the J call TRBJ1-5; a possible D gene is TRBD1 (6 bases). This CDR3 comprises 13 residues. V lost 6 bases and J lost 3, with 9 bases in between. Germline lookup yields CDR1 MDHEN and CDR2 SYDVKM. The CDR3 region is CASRQGNNQPQHF. The CDR3 bases are TGTGCCAGCAGACAGGGAAACAATCAGCCCCAGCATTTT.

This clonotype was seen repeatedly, ten times or more. CDR3 in DNA: TGTGCCAGCATCTTAGGGGGTGAGCAGTTCTTC. Its protein is CASILGGEQFF. The V call is TRBV6-6, the J call TRBJ2-1, with a possible D match to TRBD1 (6 bases). Germline V gives CDR1 MNHNY, CDR2 SVGAGI (reference sequence). V was pared by 7 bases and J by 9 bases, with 10 bases between. The CDR3 is 11 residues long.

In its sample, this clonotype was seen many times. At one of its ends the junction is not consistent with the germline gene, which may arise from a read error. The rearrangement uses TRBV7-7 and TRBJ1-6, with TRBD1 as a possible D gene (5 bases). The CDR3 spans 13 residues. CDR1 is SSHAT, CDR2 FNYEAQ, per germline (reference sequence). CDR3 amino acids: CASSLDSVGPLHF. Here the CDR3 DNA reads TGTGCTAGCAGCTTAGACAGCGTTGGACCCCTCCACTTT.

The chain recombines TRBV20-1 with TRBJ2-7; D might be TRBD2 (5 bases). This CDR3 is 12 amino acids long. The V gene lost 3 bases and the J gene lost 1 base, with 7 bases spanning the gap. Per the germline V gene, CDR1 is DFQATT and CDR2 is SNEGSKA (reference sequence). The CDR3 loop is CSARGVSYEQYF. The CDR3 DNA is TGCAGTGCTAGGGGAGTGTCCTACGAGCAGTACTTC.